A selection of T cell receptor beta chains follows, all from one sample in a study of T cell repertoires in cytomegalovirus infection. TCRdb passed the reads through MiXCR, listing each CDR3 protein once. The table includes nearly 650,000 distinct CDR3 sequences, more than 20% detected once. Sample: CD8+ T cells from PBMCs. The receptors were sampled from a human donor in good health (CMV status not recorded). Some clones in this sample may be carry-over from other donors' samples. Each CDR3 is given with its conserved first and last residue.

TRBV10-3	TRBJ2-5	CAIRSGTQETQYF
TRBV7-6	TRBJ1-3	CASSNGVGNTIYF
TRBV6-2/TRBV6-3	TRBJ2-3	CASSSFDGYITDTQYF
TRBV10-3	TRBJ1-2	CAISVTDDGYTF
TRBV4-3	TRBJ2-2	CASSPGQSTGELFF
TRBV29-1	TRBJ1-1	CSVENMGVNTEAFF
TRBV20-1	TRBJ2-3	CSAGAGNTDTQYF
TRBV6-1	TRBJ2-5	CASNLGDGSQETQYF
TRBV7-9	TRBJ1-2	CASRPGTGIGYTF
TRBV5-5	TRBJ2-1	CASSFMVPEQFF
TRBV20-1	TRBJ2-7	CSARYQGTGQVYEQYF
TRBV7-6	TRBJ2-5	CASSLAGGRAQYF
TRBV7-2	TRBJ2-3	CASSPGQGSGDTQYF
TRBV7-2	TRBJ2-1	CASSDRFSGALYNEQFF
TRBV7-6	TRBJ2-5	CASRQIAGGARETQYF
TRBV7-2	TRBJ2-3	CASSPGRGARDTQYF
TRBV20-1	TRBJ1-2	CSASGAAYGYTF
TRBV28	TRBJ2-6	CASSPRGAYSGANVLTF
TRBV19	TRBJ1-1	CASSIYGGTEAFF
TRBV6-5	TRBJ2-5	CASSANSGQQETQYF
TRBV7-2	TRBJ2-6	CASSLDPGYSGANVLTF
TRBV7-6	TRBJ1-5	CASSLEGVVFGQGWQPQHF
TRBV11-2	TRBJ2-5	CASSLRPRDLQETQYF
TRBV6-2/TRBV6-3	TRBJ2-5	CASRTKETQYF
TRBV7-6	TRBJ2-3	CASSFIERGSTDTQYF
TRBV6-2/TRBV6-3	TRBJ2-3	CASSYKAGGPDTQYF
TRBV18	TRBJ1-1	CASSPPRVTEAFF
TRBV2	TRBJ1-6	CASRTGTGFSPLHF
TRBV12-3/TRBV12-4	TRBJ2-4	CASSSWTEENIQYF
TRBV7-9	TRBJ1-5	CASSSRREPQHF
TRBV5-1	TRBJ2-1	CASFGGGDSYNEQFF
TRBV20-1	TRBJ1-2	CSAPDDHTSYGYTF
TRBV12-3/TRBV12-4	TRBJ2-1	CASRPGVSYNEQFF
TRBV29-1	TRBJ2-5	CSVRTGESQETQYF
TRBV27	TRBJ2-3	CASSSPTDFLTDTQYF
TRBV7-8	TRBJ1-1	CASSGRREIYTEAFF